This entry concerns a single T cell receptor (beta chain). Its antigen is not yet known. Base qualities are not at hand, and no much larger clone is one base apart. These data come from a study of shared clonotypes between healthy human individuals (TCRdb year 2020). Regarding the study in general: The cohort comprised a couple of women and three men aged 18 to 49 years. For each donor, CD4 naive and CD4 memory were each run on three plates, CD8 naive on two plates, and CD8 memory on one plate. To estimate repertoire size and how much clonotype sharing occurs between individuals, the study deeply sequenced the blood TCR repertoires of roughly 5 healthy adults. To increase sequencing depth and limit assay-specific biases, TCR repertoire library preparation and sequencing were carried out by different laboratories using diverse techniques. Leukapheresis yielded between about 0.94 and 8.9 billion PBMCs per donor. Results and caveats for the whole study, not just this receptor: Estimated clonotype richness was generally larger for naive than for memory subsets. Across four donors, 5% to 6% of naive CD4, 3% to 3.5% of naive CD8, 2.3% of memory CD4, and about 0.4% of memory CD8 clonotypes were shared. Because the study included a small number of donors, the genetic and exposure-history diversity represented was limited. Sampling was limited to blood, and TCR repertoires in tissue likely differ from TCR repertoires in blood. Based on pairwise subsampling, the degree of clonotype sharing among donors was expected to be affected by sequencing depth. Incomplete sequencing was indicated by rarefaction of sorted-subset datasets, despite the large sequencing depth. Compared with non-shared clonotypes, clonotypes shared by all four sorted-subset donors had higher generation probabilities.

Using the deep immunoSEQ assay, multiplex PCR amplified TCR CDR3 regions from genomic DNA. Extracted genomic DNA from each cell subset was distributed evenly across all wells of several immunoSEQ 96-well plates, and each plate was treated as a replicate. For sorted subsets, 200 to 250 ng of genomic DNA, equivalent to some 30,000 T cell genomes, went into each replicate PCR. Purified libraries were measured with a Qubit 3.0 fluorometer, size-checked on a Bioanalyzer 2100, and measured again with the KAPA Library Quantification kit. Every immunoSEQ 96-well plate was sequenced on a dedicated single-read 150-cycle Illumina NextSeq 550 flow cell. Turning to the authors' computational methods: The immunoSEQ output contained only junctional sequences without quality scores, so filtering could not match that applied to full-length reads. To assign V/J genes and CDR3, sequences were annotated against IMGT germline references using PyIR, a Python wrapper for IgBLAST v1.9. Reads were removed for weak V/J assignments (E-value above 1e-6), missing CDR3, stop codons, out-of-frame junctions, or ambiguous translated residues. A V3J clonotype was defined by an identical inferred V gene, J gene, and CDR3 amino acid sequence. The percentage overlap between two repertoires was calculated by dividing the number of shared unique clonotypes by the size of the smaller repertoire. Repertoire richness was assessed with RTK rarefaction, the Chao1 estimator, and Recon v2.1 estimates of unobserved clonotypes. Generation probabilities were computed with OLGA for all TCRbeta clonotypes obtained by the gDNA method from several donors. TCRdb obtained this table from immuneACCESS and retained in-frame rearrangements with V and J assigned. These tables miss some clones; where compared with another copy, unresolved V genes account for less than half of the shortfall, and the remainder is unexplained. Clone size and V and J calls were adopted from that table, with D and trimming inferred from the DNA. The table for this sample lists roughly 2.2 million clones; 85% to 95% of them were counted only once. The top ten clones comprise 0.35% to 0.45% of the sample.

Measured from the cysteine to the phenylalanine, the CDR3 is 18 residues long. The kept DNA is CDR3 alone, 54 bases in frame from the first base. From V the trimming removes 4 bases and from J it removes 1 base, while the gene matches leave 10 bases of the junction unaccounted for. Via the germline V gene, CDR1 is MDHEN and CDR2 SYDVKM. The donors were healthy, HIV-negative adults with no recently reported acute infections or vaccinations. All donors were Caucasian adults living in Nashville, Tennessee, USA. CD4+ T cells were enriched by magnetic negative selection; naive cells were then positively selected on CD45RA, and the negative fraction formed the memory subset. After blood collection by leukapheresis, PBMCs were isolated using Ficoll-Histopaque density gradient centrifugation and then cryopreserved in the vapor phase of liquid nitrogen. Purity and quantity of every magnetically sorted T cell population were checked by analytical flow cytometry. Genomic DNA was isolated from every sorted fraction and measured by UV absorbance on a Nanodrop 2000c.

The source material was naive CD4+ T cells from PBMCs. What this sample's cell subset or site label stands for: CD45RA+ positively selected. The TCR sequence derives from a young man in good health. Some clones in this sample may be carry-over from other donors' samples. This sequence uses TRBV28 and TRBJ1-5, with 10 central nucleotides matching TRBD1. The CDR3 corresponds to CASSSSGTGVFSNQPQHF. In nucleotides, the sequence is TGTGCCAGCAGTTCATCCGGGACAGGGGTTTTCAGCAATCAGCCCCAGCATTTT. Beyond the CDR3, the reference TRBV28 and TRBJ1-5 genes provide the residues; the full variable domain reads: DVKVTQSSRYLVKRTGEKVFLECVQDMDHENMFWYRQDPGLGLRLIYFSYDVKMKEKGDIPEGYSVSREKKERFSLILESASTNQTSMYLCASSSSGTGVFSNQPQHFGDGTRLSIL.